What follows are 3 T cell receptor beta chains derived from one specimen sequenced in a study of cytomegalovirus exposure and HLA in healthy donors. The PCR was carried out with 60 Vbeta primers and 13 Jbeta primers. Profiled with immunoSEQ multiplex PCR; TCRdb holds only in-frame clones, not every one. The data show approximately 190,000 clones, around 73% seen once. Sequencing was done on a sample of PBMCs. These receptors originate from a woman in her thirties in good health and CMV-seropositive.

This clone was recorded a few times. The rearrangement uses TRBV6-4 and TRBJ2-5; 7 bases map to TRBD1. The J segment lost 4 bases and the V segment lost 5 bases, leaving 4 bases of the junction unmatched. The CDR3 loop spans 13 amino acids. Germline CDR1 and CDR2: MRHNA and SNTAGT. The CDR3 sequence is CASSRGPGETQYF. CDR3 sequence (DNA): TGTGCCAGCAGTAGGGGGCCTGGAGAGACCCAGTACTTC.

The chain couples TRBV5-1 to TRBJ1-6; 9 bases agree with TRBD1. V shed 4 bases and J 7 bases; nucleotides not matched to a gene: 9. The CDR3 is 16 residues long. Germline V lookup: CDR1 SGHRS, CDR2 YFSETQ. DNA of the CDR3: TGCGCCAGCAGCCCCTCAGGGACAGGGCGGAATTCACCCCTCCACTTT. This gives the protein CASSPSGTGRNSPLHF.

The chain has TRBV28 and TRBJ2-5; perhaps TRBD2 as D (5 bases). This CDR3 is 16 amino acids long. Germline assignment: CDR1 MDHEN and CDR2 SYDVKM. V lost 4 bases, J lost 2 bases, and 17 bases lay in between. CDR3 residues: CASSSPEEVGQETQYF. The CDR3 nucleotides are TGTGCCAGCAGTTCGCCGGAGGAAGTAGGGCAAGAGACCCAGTACTTC.